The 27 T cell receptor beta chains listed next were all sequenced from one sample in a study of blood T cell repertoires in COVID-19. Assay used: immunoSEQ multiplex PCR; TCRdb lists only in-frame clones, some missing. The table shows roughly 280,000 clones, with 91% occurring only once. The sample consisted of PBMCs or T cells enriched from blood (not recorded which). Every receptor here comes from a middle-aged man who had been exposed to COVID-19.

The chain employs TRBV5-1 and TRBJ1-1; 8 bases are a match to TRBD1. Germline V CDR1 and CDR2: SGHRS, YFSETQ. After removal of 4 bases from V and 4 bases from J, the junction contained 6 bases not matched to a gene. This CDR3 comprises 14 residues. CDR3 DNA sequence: TGCGCCAGCAGCCCGACAGGGGTTGGCACTGAAGCTTTCTTT. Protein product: CASSPTGVGTEAFF.

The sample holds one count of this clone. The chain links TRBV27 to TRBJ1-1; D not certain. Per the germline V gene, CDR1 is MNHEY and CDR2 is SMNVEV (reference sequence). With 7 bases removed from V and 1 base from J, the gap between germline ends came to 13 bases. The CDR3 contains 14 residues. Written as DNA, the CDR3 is TGTGCCAGCATACCTTCCAGAGGGAACACTGAAGCTTTCTTT. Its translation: CASIPSRGNTEAFF.

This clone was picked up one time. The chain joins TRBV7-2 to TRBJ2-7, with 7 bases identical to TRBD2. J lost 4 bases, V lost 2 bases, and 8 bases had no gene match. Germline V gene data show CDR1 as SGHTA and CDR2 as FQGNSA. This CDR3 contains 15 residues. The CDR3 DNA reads TGTGCCAGCAGCTTAACCGGGACTATCAATTACGAGCAGTACTTC. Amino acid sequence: CASSLTGTINYEQYF.

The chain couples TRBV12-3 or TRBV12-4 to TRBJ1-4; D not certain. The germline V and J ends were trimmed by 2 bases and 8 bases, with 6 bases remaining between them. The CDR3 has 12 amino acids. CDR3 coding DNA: TGTGCCAGCAGTTTACGAGGCGAAAAACTGTTTTTT. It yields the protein CASSLRGEKLFF.

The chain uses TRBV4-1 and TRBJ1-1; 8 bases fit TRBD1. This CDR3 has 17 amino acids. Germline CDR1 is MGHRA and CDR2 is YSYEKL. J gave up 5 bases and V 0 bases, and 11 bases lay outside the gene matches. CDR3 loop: CASSQEWAGGIGTEAFF. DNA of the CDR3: TGCGCCAGCAGCCAAGAATGGGCAGGGGGCATCGGGACTGAAGCTTTCTTT.

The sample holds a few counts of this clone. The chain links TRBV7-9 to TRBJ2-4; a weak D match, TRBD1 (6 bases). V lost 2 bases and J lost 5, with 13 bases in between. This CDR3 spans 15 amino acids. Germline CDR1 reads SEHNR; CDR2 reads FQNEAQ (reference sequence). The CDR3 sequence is CASSLPGDIQNIQYF. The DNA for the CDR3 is TGTGCCAGCAGCTTACCCGGGGACATTCAAAACATTCAGTACTTC.

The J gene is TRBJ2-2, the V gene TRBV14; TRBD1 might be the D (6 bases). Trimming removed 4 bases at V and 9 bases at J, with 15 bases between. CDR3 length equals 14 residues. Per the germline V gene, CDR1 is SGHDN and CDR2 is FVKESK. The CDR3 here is CASSPQQGFRELFF. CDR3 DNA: TGTGCCAGCAGCCCTCAGCAGGGGTTCCGGGAGCTGTTTTTT.

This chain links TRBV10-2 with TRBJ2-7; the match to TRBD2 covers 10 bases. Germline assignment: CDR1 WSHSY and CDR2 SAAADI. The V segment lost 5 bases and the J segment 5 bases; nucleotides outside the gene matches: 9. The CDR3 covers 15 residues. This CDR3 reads CASSNLLAGMNEQYF. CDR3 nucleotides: TGCGCCAGCAGTAATTTACTAGCGGGAATGAACGAGCAGTACTTC.

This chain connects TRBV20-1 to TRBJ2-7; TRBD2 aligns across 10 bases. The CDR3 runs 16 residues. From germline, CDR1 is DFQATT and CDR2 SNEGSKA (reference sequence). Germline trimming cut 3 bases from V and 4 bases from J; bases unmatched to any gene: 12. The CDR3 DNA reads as TGCAGTGCTAGTGGGTGGGCTAGCGGGAGTCTTTACGAGCAGTACTTC. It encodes CSASGWASGSLYEQYF.

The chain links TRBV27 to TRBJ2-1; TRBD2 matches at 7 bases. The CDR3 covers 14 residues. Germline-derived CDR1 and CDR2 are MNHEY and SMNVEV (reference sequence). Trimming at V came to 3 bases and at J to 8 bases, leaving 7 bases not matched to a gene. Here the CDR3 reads CASSLRGRADEQFF. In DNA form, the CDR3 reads TGTGCCAGCAGTTTGCGAGGGAGGGCTGATGAGCAGTTCTTC.

CDR3 residues: CASSILAASTDTQYF. The CDR3 region has the DNA TGTGCCAGTAGTATACTAGCGGCTAGCACAGATACGCAGTATTTT. The chain links TRBV19 to TRBJ2-3, with TRBD2 identical over 7 bases. CDR1 and CDR2 from the germline V gene are LNHDA and SQIVND (reference sequence). J gave up 0 bases and V 2 bases, and 2 bases lay outside the gene matches. The length of the CDR3 is 15 residues.

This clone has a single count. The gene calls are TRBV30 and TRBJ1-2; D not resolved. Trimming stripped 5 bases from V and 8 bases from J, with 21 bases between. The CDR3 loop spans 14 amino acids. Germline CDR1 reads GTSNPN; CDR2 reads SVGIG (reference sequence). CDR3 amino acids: CAWSVVEGLAGYTF. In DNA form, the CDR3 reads TGTGCCTGGTCCGTAGTAGAAGGTCTAGCGGGCTACACCTTC.

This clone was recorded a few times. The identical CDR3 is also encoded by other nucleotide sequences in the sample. CDR3 loop: CASSQGTGGTYEQYF. The CDR3 bases are TGCGCCAGCAGCCAAGGGACAGGTGGTACCTACGAGCAGTACTTC. J is TRBJ2-7 and V is TRBV4-1; 7 bases fit TRBD1. Germline V lookup: CDR1 MGHRA, CDR2 YSYEKL. The CDR3 spans 15 residues. Trimming took 1 base from V and 2 from J; bases not matched to a gene: 5.

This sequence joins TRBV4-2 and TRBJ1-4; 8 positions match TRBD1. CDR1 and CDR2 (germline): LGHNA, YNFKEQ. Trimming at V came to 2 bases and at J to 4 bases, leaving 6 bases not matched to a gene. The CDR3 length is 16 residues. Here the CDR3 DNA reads TGTGCCAGCAGCCAACCAGGGACAGGACTTAATGAAAAACTGTTTTTT. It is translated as CASSQPGTGLNEKLFF.

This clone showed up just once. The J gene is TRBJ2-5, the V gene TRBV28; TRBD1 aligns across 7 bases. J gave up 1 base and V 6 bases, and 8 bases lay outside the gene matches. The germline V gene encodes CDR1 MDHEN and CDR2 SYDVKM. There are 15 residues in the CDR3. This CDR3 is CASSHQGEVQETQYF. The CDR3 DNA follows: TGTGCCAGCAGCCATCAGGGGGAAGTCCAAGAGACCCAGTACTTC.

CDR3 residues: CASSPASGTDTQYF. As DNA, the CDR3 is TGTGCCAGCAGCCCAGCGAGTGGCACAGATACGCAGTATTTT. The chain links TRBV7-3 to TRBJ2-3, with D hard to call. CDR3 length: 14 residues. CDR1 is SGHTA, CDR2 FQGTGA, per germline. The ends were cut back, 5 bases at V and 1 base at J, with 10 bases in the middle.

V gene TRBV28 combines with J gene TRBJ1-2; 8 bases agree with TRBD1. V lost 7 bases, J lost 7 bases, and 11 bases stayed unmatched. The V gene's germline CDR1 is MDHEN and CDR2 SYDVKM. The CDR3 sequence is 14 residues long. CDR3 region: CASIAQGQGPGYTF. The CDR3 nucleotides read TGTGCCAGCATAGCCCAAGGACAGGGACCTGGCTACACCTTC.

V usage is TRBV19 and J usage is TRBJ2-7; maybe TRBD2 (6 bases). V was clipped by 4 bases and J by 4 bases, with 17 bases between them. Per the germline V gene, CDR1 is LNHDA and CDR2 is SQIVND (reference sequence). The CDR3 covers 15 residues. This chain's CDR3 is CASSTWRESSYEQYF. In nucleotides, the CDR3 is TGTGCCAGTAGTACCTGGAGGGAATCAAGTTACGAGCAGTACTTC.

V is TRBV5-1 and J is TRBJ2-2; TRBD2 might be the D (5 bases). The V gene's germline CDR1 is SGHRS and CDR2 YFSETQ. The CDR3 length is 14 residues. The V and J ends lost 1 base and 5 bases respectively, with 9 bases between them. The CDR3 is CASSLRTGTGELFF. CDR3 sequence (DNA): TGCGCCAGCAGCTTGAGGACGGGGACCGGGGAGCTGTTTTTT.

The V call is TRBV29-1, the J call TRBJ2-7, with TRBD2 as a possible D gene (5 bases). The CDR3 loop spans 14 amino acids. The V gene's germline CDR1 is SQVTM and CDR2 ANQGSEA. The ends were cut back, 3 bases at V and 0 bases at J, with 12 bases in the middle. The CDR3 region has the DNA TGCAGCGTTGAGTTGATAGGGAGCTCCTACGAGCAGTACTTC. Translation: CSVELIGSSYEQYF.

The CDR3 protein is CASSLMSVSNTGELFF. CDR3 bases: TGCGCCAGCAGCTTGATGAGCGTTTCCAACACCGGGGAGCTGTTTTTT. V and J are TRBV5-1 and TRBJ2-2; no clear D. Between the trimmed V and J ends, which lost 1 base and 2 bases, there was a span of 12 bases. The CDR3 totals 16 residues. From germline, CDR1 is SGHRS and CDR2 YFSETQ.

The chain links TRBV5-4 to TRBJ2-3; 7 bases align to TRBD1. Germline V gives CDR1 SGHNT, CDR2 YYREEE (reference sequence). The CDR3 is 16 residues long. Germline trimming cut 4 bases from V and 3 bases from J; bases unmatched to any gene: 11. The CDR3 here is CASSLGGSAVTDTQYF. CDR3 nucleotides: TGTGCCAGCAGCCTAGGGGGCTCGGCTGTGACAGATACGCAGTATTTT.

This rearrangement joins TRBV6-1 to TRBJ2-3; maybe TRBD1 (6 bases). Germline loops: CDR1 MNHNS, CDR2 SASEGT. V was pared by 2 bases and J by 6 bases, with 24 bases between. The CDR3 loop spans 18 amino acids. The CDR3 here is CASSELVRRAGAPDTQYF. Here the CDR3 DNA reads TGTGCCAGCAGTGAACTGGTCCGTAGGGCAGGGGCGCCGGATACGCAGTATTTT.

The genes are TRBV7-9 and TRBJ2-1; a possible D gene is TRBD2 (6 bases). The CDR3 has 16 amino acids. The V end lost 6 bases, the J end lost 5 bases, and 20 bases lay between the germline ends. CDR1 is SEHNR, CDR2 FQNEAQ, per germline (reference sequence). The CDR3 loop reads CASSRPRYGGNNEQFF. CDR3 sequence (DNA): TGTGCCAGCAGTCGCCCAAGGTACGGAGGGAACAATGAGCAGTTCTTC.

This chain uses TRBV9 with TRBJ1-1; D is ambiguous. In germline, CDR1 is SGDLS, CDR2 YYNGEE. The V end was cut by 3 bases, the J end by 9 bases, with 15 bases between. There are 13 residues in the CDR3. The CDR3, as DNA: TGTGCCAGCAGCGGTGGGCCTCCCTTTAAAGCTTTCTTT. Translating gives CASSGGPPFKAFF.

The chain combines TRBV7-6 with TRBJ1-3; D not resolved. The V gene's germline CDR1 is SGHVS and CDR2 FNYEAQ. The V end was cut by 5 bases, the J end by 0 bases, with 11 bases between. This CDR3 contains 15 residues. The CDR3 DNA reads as TGTGCCAGCAGCGGGTTGGGGAGCTCTGGAAACACCATATATTTT. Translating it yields CASSGLGSSGNTIYF.

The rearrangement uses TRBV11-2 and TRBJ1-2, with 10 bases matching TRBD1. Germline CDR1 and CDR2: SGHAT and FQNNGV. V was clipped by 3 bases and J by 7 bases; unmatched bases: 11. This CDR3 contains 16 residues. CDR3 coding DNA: TGTGCCAGCAGCTTTGGGACAGGGGCTCGTTTAGGTGGCTACACCTTC. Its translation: CASSFGTGARLGGYTF. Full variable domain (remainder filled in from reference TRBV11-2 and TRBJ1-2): EAGVAQSPRYKIIEKRQSVAFWCNPISGHATLYWYQQILGQGPKLLIQFQNNGVVDDSQLPKDRFSAERLKGVDSTLKIQPAKLEDSAVYLCASSFGTGARLGGYTFGSGTRLTVV.